The 32 T cell receptor beta chains given below trace back to one sample, sequenced in a study of cytomegalovirus exposure and HLA in healthy donors. Primers for the PCR totalled 60 Vbeta and 13 Jbeta. Some clones are missing from TCRdb's copy, which holds only in-frame ones; the method was immunoSEQ multiplex PCR. Of some 140,000 clones listed, around 81% are singletons. Sequenced: PBMCs. The source of these receptors is a woman between 40 and 55 years old in good health and CMV-seropositive.

The chain employs TRBV18 and TRBJ1-1, with a possible D match to TRBD1 (5 bases). CDR1 and CDR2 (germline): KGHSH, LQKENI. The CDR3 has 15 amino acids. Trimming stripped 3 bases from V and 0 bases from J, with 11 bases between. CDR3 in amino acids: CASSPLDKMNTEAFF. CDR3 sequence (DNA): TGTGCCAGCTCACCCCTGGACAAGATGAACACTGAAGCTTTCTTT.

V usage is TRBV2 and J usage is TRBJ1-1, with 8 bases matching TRBD1. CDR3 length equals 14 residues. Germline CDR1 is SNHLY and CDR2 is FYNNEI. With 8 bases clipped from V and 3 bases from J, the junction kept 8 bases outside the gene matches. CDR3 sequence (DNA): TGTGCCAGCCTTCGACAGGGGTGGGACACTGAAGCTTTCTTT. It yields the protein CASLRQGWDTEAFF.

The chain uses TRBV5-1 and TRBJ2-1; D is unresolved. The CDR3 length is 19 residues. Germline values: CDR1 SGHRS, CDR2 YFSETQ. Trimming removed 4 bases at V and 4 bases at J, with 27 bases between. The CDR3 is CASSKSLSPGWVTYNEQFF. In DNA, the CDR3 is TGCGCCAGCAGCAAGAGTCTCTCCCCCGGGTGGGTAACTTACAATGAGCAGTTCTTC.

The rearrangement joins TRBV27 to TRBJ2-1; the D gene is possibly TRBD1 (5 bases). The V end was cut by 5 bases, the J end by 4 bases, with 21 bases between. The CDR3 is 17 residues long. CDR1 is MNHEY, CDR2 SMNVEV, per germline (reference sequence). CDR3 sequence (DNA): TGTGCCAGCAGTCGGGCGGCAGGGAATAGATGGTACAATGAGCAGTTCTTC. Protein sequence: CASSRAAGNRWYNEQFF.

The chain employs TRBV5-1 and TRBJ1-1; TRBD1 matches at 10 bases. V lost 2 bases, J lost 7 bases, and 2 bases stayed unmatched. Germline CDR1 and CDR2: SGHRS and YFSETQ. The CDR3 is 13 amino acids. The CDR3 nucleotides read TGCGCCAGCAGCTTTGGACAGGGGGGTGAAGCTTTCTTT. Protein: CASSFGQGGEAFF.

J is TRBJ2-7 and V is TRBV4-1, with 13 positions matching TRBD2. Trimming removed 0 bases from V and 4 bases from J; junction bases left unmatched: 6. Germline V CDR1 and CDR2: MGHRA, YSYEKL. The CDR3 loop spans 17 amino acids. The CDR3 sequence is CASSQDSGLAGEYEQYF. CDR3 in DNA: TGCGCCAGCAGCCAAGATTCAGGACTAGCGGGAGAATACGAGCAGTACTTC.

The rearrangement links TRBV7-9 to TRBJ1-2, with a possible D match to TRBD1 (6 bases). Trimming cost V 3 bases and J 4 bases, with 12 bases left between them. CDR3 size: 14 residues. Germline CDR1 is SEHNR and CDR2 is FQNEAQ (reference sequence). The CDR3 DNA reads as TGTGCCAGCAGCTTTCAACAGGGCATCTATGGCTACACCTTC. Amino acid sequence: CASSFQQGIYGYTF.

The chain carries TRBV7-9 and TRBJ2-2; D is possibly TRBD2 (6 bases). The V and J ends lost 5 bases and 2 bases respectively, with 15 bases between them. Germline CDR1 is SEHNR and CDR2 is FQNEAQ (reference sequence). This CDR3 has 16 residues. The CDR3 loop is CASSQNKRANTGELFF. The CDR3 DNA is TGTGCCAGCAGCCAAAACAAGCGGGCCAACACCGGGGAGCTGTTTTTT.

This sequence joins TRBV5-1 and TRBJ2-2, with 10 nucleotides matching TRBD1. The ends lost 2 bases at V and 6 bases at J; junction bases unmatched: 4. Germline CDR1 SGHRS, CDR2 YFSETQ. The CDR3 runs to 15 residues. In DNA, the CDR3 is TGCGCCAGCAGCTTAAGCGGGACAGGGGCCGGGGAGCTGTTTTTT. The encoded protein is CASSLSGTGAGELFF. The variable domain in full, completed from reference TRBV5-1 and TRBJ2-2, reads KAGVTQTPRYLIKTRGQQVTLSCSPISGHRSVSWYQQTPGQGLQFLFEYFSETQRNKGNFPGRFSGRQFSNSRSEMNVSTLELGDSALYLCASSLSGTGAGELFFGEGSRLTVL.

The chain uses TRBV2 and TRBJ2-7, with 11 bases lining up with TRBD1. The V segment lost 6 bases and the J segment 1 base; nucleotides outside the gene matches: 2. The CDR3 is 14 amino acids. Germline V CDR1 and CDR2: SNHLY, FYNNEI. This CDR3 is CASRRDRGSYEQYF. The CDR3 region has the DNA TGTGCCAGCAGGCGGGACAGGGGGTCCTACGAGCAGTACTTC.

The J gene is TRBJ2-3, the V gene TRBV6-4, with a tentative D call TRBD2 (5 bases). Germline V lookup: CDR1 MRHNA, CDR2 SNTAGT. Trimming removed 0 bases from V and 4 bases from J, with 11 bases in between. The CDR3 has 15 amino acids. The CDR3 nucleotides read TGTGCCAGCAGTGACTCGCTTACGGGATCAGATACGCAGTATTTT. Its translation: CASSDSLTGSDTQYF.

There are a few counts of this clone. This chain joins TRBV2 and TRBJ2-5; no definite D call. Trimming took 1 base from V and 4 from J, leaving 10 bases between them. This CDR3 has 14 amino acids. Germline V gene data show CDR1 as SNHLY and CDR2 as FYNNEI. CDR3 nucleotides: TGTGCCAGCAGTGAAGACGGTACTGGAGAGACCCAGTACTTC. This encodes CASSEDGTGETQYF. Full variable domain (rest looked up from reference TRBV2 and TRBJ2-5): EPEVTQTPSHQVTQMGQEVILRCVPISNHLYFYWYRQILGQKVEFLVSFYNNEISEKSEIFDDQFSVERPDGSNFTLKIRSTKLEDSAMYFCASSEDGTGETQYFGPGTRLLVL.

The gene calls are TRBV2 and TRBJ2-1; D may be TRBD1 (6 bases). This CDR3 is 14 amino acids long. The V end was cut by 7 bases, the J end by 6 bases, with 16 bases between. CDR1 and CDR2 from the germline V gene are SNHLY and FYNNEI. CDR3 coding DNA: TGTGCCAGCAAAGCCATGGGGGCAGCCAATGAGCAGTTCTTC. Translation gives CASKAMGAANEQFF.

The rearrangement joins TRBV9 to TRBJ2-5; perhaps TRBD2 as D (6 bases). Germline V lookup: CDR1 SGDLS, CDR2 YYNGEE. V lost 0 bases and J lost 0, with 9 bases in between. CDR3 length: 15 amino acids. CDR3 nucleotides: TGTGCCAGCAGCGTAGGTAAGCGGGACCAAGAGACCCAGTACTTC. Protein sequence: CASSVGKRDQETQYF.

J is TRBJ2-2 and V is TRBV28, with D maybe TRBD2 (6 bases). Germline CDR1 MDHEN, CDR2 SYDVKM. The CDR3 covers 15 residues. V was cut by 7 bases and J by 4 bases, with 16 bases left in between. CDR3 sequence (DNA): TGTGCCAGCACCCCGACCGCGGGGTCCACCGGGGAGCTGTTTTTT. Its protein is CASTPTAGSTGELFF.

The chain recombines TRBV5-1 with TRBJ2-1, with D possibly being TRBD1 (5 bases). The ends were cut back, 0 bases at V and 5 bases at J, with 6 bases in the middle. Germline V gives CDR1 SGHRS, CDR2 YFSETQ. The CDR3 has 13 amino acids. The chain's CDR3 is CASSLATDNEQFF. CDR3 in DNA: TGCGCCAGCAGCTTGGCGACAGACAATGAGCAGTTCTTC.

This clone occurred a few times. The CDR3 protein is CASSVIMGQGINTGELFF. The CDR3 DNA reads TGTGCCAGCAGCGTCATAATGGGACAGGGGATAAACACCGGGGAGCTGTTTTTT. V is TRBV9 and J is TRBJ2-2; TRBD1 agrees at 10 bases. Trimming took 2 bases from V and 2 from J; bases not matched to a gene: 9. The CDR3 contains 18 residues. CDR1 is SGDLS, CDR2 YYNGEE, per germline.

Regarding this clone: The sample has other DNA sequences that encode this CDR3 too. The V and J genes are TRBV27 and TRBJ2-5, with 7 bases that match TRBD1. From germline, CDR1 is MNHEY and CDR2 SMNVEV (reference sequence). The CDR3 contains 14 residues. The V segment lost 6 bases and the J segment 10 bases; nucleotides outside the gene matches: 14. The CDR3 DNA sequence: TGTGCCAGCAGGTGGGGACAGAACCCGTCTATCCAGTACTTC. Its protein product is CASRWGQNPSIQYF.

V and J are TRBV7-8 and TRBJ2-7; TRBD1 matches 9 bases. The CDR3 sequence is 15 residues long. The germline V gene has CDR1 SGHVS and CDR2 FQNEAQ. J lost 7 bases, V lost 5 bases, and 12 bases had no gene match. The CDR3 nucleotides read TGTGCCAGCAGCCCGCGGGACAGGGTCTTTGGGGAGCAGTACTTC. Translated: CASSPRDRVFGEQYF.

V and J are TRBV19 and TRBJ2-3; D is uncertain. The V end was cut by 6 bases, the J end by 5 bases, with 6 bases between. The CDR3 covers 11 residues. CDR1 is LNHDA and CDR2 is SQIVND in the germline V gene (reference sequence). In DNA, the CDR3 is TGTGCCAGTAGAGCCATAGATACGCAGTATTTT. Its protein is CASRAIDTQYF.

Here the CDR3 reads CASKRVGSGTDTQYF. CDR3 in DNA: TGTGCCAGCAAGCGGGTCGGGAGTGGCACAGATACGCAGTATTTT. The genes are TRBV5-4 and TRBJ2-3; D may be TRBD2 (6 bases). Germline loops: CDR1 SGHNT, CDR2 YYREEE (reference sequence). V dropped 6 bases and J dropped 1 base, with 15 bases sitting between them. This CDR3 is 15 amino acids long. The full variable domain, completed using reference TRBV5-4 and TRBJ2-3, is ETGVTQSPTHLIKTRGQQVTLRCSSQSGHNTVSWYQQALGQGPQFIFQYYREEENGRGNFPPRFSGLQFPNYSSELNVNALELDDSALYLCASKRVGSGTDTQYFGPGTRLTVL.

The chain is built from TRBV5-1 and TRBJ2-3; 9 positions match TRBD2. Trimming cost V 5 bases and J 0 bases; bases outside gene matches: 7. This CDR3 is 16 amino acids long. Germline-derived CDR1 and CDR2 are SGHRS and YFSETQ. CDR3 amino acids: CASRYLTSGSTDTQYF. For the CDR3, the DNA is TGCGCCAGCAGGTATCTAACTAGCGGGAGCACAGATACGCAGTATTTT.

This chain connects TRBV27 to TRBJ2-7; D is perhaps TRBD1 (6 bases). Between the trimmed V and J ends, which lost 5 bases and 9 bases, there was a span of 17 bases. This CDR3 is 13 amino acids long. CDR1 and CDR2 from the germline V gene are MNHEY and SMNVEV (reference sequence). The CDR3 here is CASSASPGVRQYF. For the CDR3, the DNA is TGTGCCAGCAGTGCCTCACCAGGGGTTCGGCAGTACTTC.

Only one count was recorded for this clone. The V and J genes are TRBV7-6 and TRBJ2-1, with 10 bases that match TRBD2. This CDR3 contains 17 residues. The germline V gene has CDR1 SGHVS and CDR2 FNYEAQ. The ends lost 5 bases at V and 7 bases at J; junction bases unmatched: 14. CDR3: CASSPRGGSSGSNEQFF. The CDR3 DNA follows: TGTGCCAGCAGCCCGCGAGGGGGGTCTAGCGGGAGTAATGAGCAGTTCTTC.

The chain employs TRBV5-1 and TRBJ2-7; 9 nucleotides agree with TRBD1. The V and J ends lost 1 base and 5 bases, in that order; junction bases with no gene match: 7. Germline-derived CDR1 and CDR2 are SGHRS and YFSETQ. The CDR3 spans 15 residues. CDR3 amino acids: CASSLRGDRVDEQYF. Written as DNA, the CDR3 is TGCGCCAGCAGCTTGAGAGGGGACAGGGTTGACGAGCAGTACTTC.

The rearrangement joins TRBV10-1 to TRBJ2-4; weak D call: TRBD1 (6 bases). There are 13 residues in the CDR3. Germline V gene sequence: CDR1 WNHNN, CDR2 SYGVQD (reference sequence). V shed 0 bases and J shed 10 bases, with 10 bases lying between them. CDR3 bases: TGCGCCAGCAGTGAGTCGGGACAAGGGATTCAGTACTTC. Protein: CASSESGQGIQYF.

The J gene is TRBJ2-7, the V gene TRBV18, with TRBD1 identical over 7 bases. Trimming removed 3 bases from V and 1 base from J; junction bases left unmatched: 3. Per germline, CDR1 KGHSH and CDR2 LQKENI. The CDR3 covers 14 residues. The CDR3 sequence is CASSPRDRSYEQYF. CDR3 DNA: TGTGCCAGCTCACCTCGGGACAGATCCTACGAGCAGTACTTC. Supplemented by reference TRBV18 and TRBJ2-7, the full variable domain reads NAGVMQNPRHLVRRRGQEARLRCSPMKGHSHVYWYRQLPEEGLKFMVYLQKENIIDESGMPKERFSAEFPKEGPSILRIQQVVRGDSAAYFCASSPRDRSYEQYFGPGTRLTVT.

The chain carries TRBV5-1 and TRBJ2-7, with TRBD1 matching 9 bases. J gave up 2 bases and V 4 bases, and 4 bases lay outside the gene matches. Per the germline V gene, CDR1 is SGHRS and CDR2 is YFSETQ. The CDR3 totals 14 residues. The CDR3 DNA is TGCGCCAGCAGCCCTTACAGGGGGCCCTACGAGCAGTACTTC. Amino acids: CASSPYRGPYEQYF.

The chain links TRBV7-4 to TRBJ1-5; 8 bases are shared with TRBD1. Germline assignment: CDR1 SGHVT and CDR2 SQSDAQ. V shed 1 base and J 1 base; nucleotides not matched to a gene: 3. CDR3 length equals 16 residues. The CDR3: CASSLGTGISNQPQHF. The CDR3 nucleotides read TGTGCCAGCAGCTTAGGGACAGGGATAAGCAATCAGCCCCAGCATTTT. Full variable domain (rest looked up from reference TRBV7-4 and TRBJ1-5): GAGVSQSPRYKVAKRGRDVALRCDSISGHVTLYWYRQTLGQGSEVLTYSQSDAQRDKSGRPSGRFSAERPERSVSTLKIQRTEQGDSAVYLCASSLGTGISNQPQHFGDGTRLSIL.

The chain combines TRBV2 with TRBJ2-2, with D unresolved. V was pared by 7 bases and J by 2 bases, with 5 bases between. CDR3 length: 12 residues. Germline CDR1 is SNHLY and CDR2 is FYNNEI. Here the CDR3 DNA reads TGTGCCAGCACCCTAAACACCGGGGAGCTGTTTTTT. Amino acids: CASTLNTGELFF. The whole variable domain, filled in from reference TRBV2 and TRBJ2-2, reads EPEVTQTPSHQVTQMGQEVILRCVPISNHLYFYWYRQILGQKVEFLVSFYNNEISEKSEIFDDQFSVERPDGSNFTLKIRSTKLEDSAMYFCASTLNTGELFFGEGSRLTVL.

This clone was seen only once. V and J are TRBV28 and TRBJ2-7, with a tentative D call TRBD2 (6 bases). Per the germline V gene, CDR1 is MDHEN and CDR2 is SYDVKM. V was pared by 3 bases and J by 2 bases, with 32 bases between. This CDR3 is built from 21 residues. The CDR3 is CASSFPPSGGPGTPSAYEQYF. The CDR3 DNA follows: TGTGCCAGCAGTTTCCCCCCTTCAGGAGGACCCGGGACTCCCTCGGCCTACGAGCAGTACTTC.

V and J are TRBV27 and TRBJ2-7; 8 nucleotides align to TRBD1. The CDR3 covers 14 residues. Germline assignment: CDR1 MNHEY and CDR2 SMNVEV (reference sequence). The ends lost 5 bases at V and 5 bases at J; junction bases unmatched: 8. The CDR3 loop reads CASSNRPGGHEQYF. CDR3 in DNA: TGTGCCAGCAGTAACAGACCAGGGGGCCACGAGCAGTACTTC.